What follows are 24 T cell receptor beta chains derived from one specimen sequenced in a study of blood T cell repertoires in COVID-19 (dated by TCRdb to 2018 to 2020). Library preparation employed the immunoSEQ multiplex PCR assay. Imported from immuneACCESS, the table was reduced by TCRdb to in-frame sequences with V and J called. These copies leave out some clones; in studies compared against another copy, an unresolved V gene accounts for under half, and the cause of the remainder is not known. This sample holds fewer than 350,000 clones; 85% were observed only once. In total, the top ten clones hold 1.5% to 2% of the sample. What was sequenced was PBMCs or T cells enriched from blood (not recorded which). The receptors originated from a woman aged 25 to 39 who had been exposed to COVID-19.

The chain is built from TRBV7-2 and TRBJ1-5; tentatively, D is TRBD1 (6 bases). Germline CDR1 SGHTA, CDR2 FQGNSA. CDR3 length: 15 amino acids. Trimming removed 5 bases from V and 4 bases from J, with 15 bases in between. The CDR3 DNA reads TGTGCCAGCAGCCCACAGGGATACGGGAATCAGCCCCAGCATTTT. It translates to CASSPQGYGNQPQHF.

The V call is TRBV14, the J call TRBJ1-2; D is perhaps TRBD1 (6 bases). Trimming shortened V by 4 bases and J by 8 bases, and 17 bases separated the two germline ends. CDR3 length: 14 residues. Germline CDR1 reads SGHDN; CDR2 reads FVKESK. This chain's CDR3 is CASSPSMGGRGYTF. The CDR3 coding sequence is TGTGCCAGCAGCCCCTCGATGGGGGGGCGAGGCTACACCTTC.

This chain uses TRBV2 with TRBJ2-2, with TRBD2 identical over 8 bases. The V and J ends lost 6 bases and 6 bases, in that order; junction bases with no gene match: 9. CDR3 length equals 15 residues. Germline V CDR1 and CDR2: SNHLY, FYNNEI. The chain's CDR3 is CASRDSGTRAGELFF. Written as DNA, the CDR3 is TGTGCCAGCAGAGACTCCGGGACTAGAGCCGGGGAGCTGTTTTTT.

The gene calls are TRBV28 and TRBJ1-6; a weak D match, TRBD1 (5 bases). Trimming removed 7 bases from V and 7 bases from J, with 14 bases in between. Looked up from germline, CDR1 is MDHEN and CDR2 is SYDVKM. CDR3 length equals 14 residues. Written as DNA, the CDR3 is TGTGCCAGCACCCTGTCAGGGCGGAATTCACCCCTCCACTTT. Its translation: CASTLSGRNSPLHF.

The chain carries TRBV7-9 and TRBJ2-7; 7 nucleotides match TRBD2. Per the germline V gene, CDR1 is SEHNR and CDR2 is FQNEAQ (reference sequence). Trimming at V came to 8 bases and at J to 0 bases, leaving 7 bases not matched to a gene. The length of the CDR3 is 14 residues. The CDR3 bases are TGTGCCAGCGCGGGGGTACATCGCTCCTACGAGCAGTACTTC. This sequence encodes CASAGVHRSYEQYF.

This clone appeared once. The genes are TRBV28 and TRBJ2-1; no reliable D call. Trimming removed 8 bases from V and 4 bases from J, with 6 bases in between. This CDR3 spans 11 amino acids. CDR1 is MDHEN and CDR2 is SYDVKM in the germline V gene. The CDR3 sequence is CASLFYNEQFF. Written as DNA, the CDR3 is TGTGCCAGCCTATTTTACAATGAGCAGTTCTTC.

This clone was observed once. The chain carries TRBV30 and TRBJ1-1; D possibly corresponds to TRBD1 (5 bases). Germline V lookup: CDR1 GTSNPN, CDR2 SVGIG (reference sequence). CDR3 size: 12 residues. V lost 5 bases and J 5 bases, leaving 12 bases between the germline ends. The CDR3 DNA sequence: TGTGCCTGGGAATCCCAGGGAACTGAAGCTTTCTTT. Translated, it gives CAWESQGTEAFF.

This chain joins TRBV2 and TRBJ1-1; maybe TRBD1 (5 bases). This CDR3 spans 14 amino acids. The germline CDR1 and CDR2 sequences are SNHLY and FYNNEI. V lost 2 bases, J lost 4 bases, and 11 bases lay in between. CDR3 residues: CASSEHGQGTEAFF. The CDR3 DNA reads as TGTGCCAGCAGTGAACACGGGCAGGGCACTGAAGCTTTCTTT.

This chain joins TRBV4-3 and TRBJ2-2; D may be TRBD2 (5 bases). Trimming cost V 4 bases and J 5 bases, with 11 bases left between them. Germline V gene lookup returns CDR1 LGHNA and CDR2 YSLEER. The CDR3 consists of 14 residues. The CDR3 loop is CASSPLVWTGELFF. CDR3 nucleotides: TGCGCCAGCAGCCCACTAGTGTGGACCGGGGAGCTGTTTTTT.

The V and J genes are TRBV5-6 and TRBJ1-2; tentatively, D is TRBD1 (6 bases). The germline gives CDR1 SGHDT, CDR2 YYEEEE. Trimming cost V 0 bases and J 8 bases, with 8 bases left between them. The CDR3 length is 12 residues. CDR3 protein: CASSLEGGGYTF. Here the CDR3 DNA reads TGTGCCAGCAGCTTGGAAGGGGGAGGCTACACCTTC.

V is TRBV28 and J is TRBJ1-3, with D possibly matching TRBD1 (5 bases). The CDR3 runs to 14 residues. Trimming removed 5 bases at V and 6 bases at J, with 14 bases between. CDR1 and CDR2 from the germline V gene are MDHEN and SYDVKM. Here the CDR3 DNA reads TGTGCCAGCAGTCCCGATTCCAGGGTAAACACCATATATTTT. Encoded protein: CASSPDSRVNTIYF. Full variable domain (remainder filled in from reference TRBV28 and TRBJ1-3): DVKVTQSSRYLVKRTGEKVFLECVQDMDHENMFWYRQDPGLGLRLIYFSYDVKMKEKGDIPEGYSVSREKKERFSLILESASTNQTSMYLCASSPDSRVNTIYFGEGSWLTVV.

This chain links TRBV7-6 with TRBJ2-5; a possible D gene is TRBD1 (6 bases). The germline CDR1 and CDR2 sequences are SGHVS and FNYEAQ. V lost 2 bases and J lost 5, with 15 bases in between. CDR3 length: 15 residues. As DNA, the CDR3 is TGTGCCAGCAGCTTAAGGCAGGGGAGTAGGGAGACCCAGTACTTC. It yields the protein CASSLRQGSRETQYF.

V usage is TRBV5-1 and J usage is TRBJ2-7, with no clear D. V lost 8 bases, J lost 1 base, and 13 bases lay in between. Per the germline V gene, CDR1 is SGHRS and CDR2 is YFSETQ. The CDR3 is made up of 13 amino acids. This CDR3 reads CARPTHTSYEQYF. The CDR3, as DNA: TGCGCCAGACCGACACACACGTCCTACGAGCAGTACTTC.

The chain is built from TRBV7-6 and TRBJ1-3; tentatively, D is TRBD1 (5 bases). V was trimmed by 4 bases and J by 0 bases, leaving 7 bases between them. In germline, CDR1 is SGHVS, CDR2 FNYEAQ. CDR3 size: 14 residues. The CDR3 DNA follows: TGTGCCAGCAGCTCGACAGACTCTGGAAACACCATATATTTT. Encoded protein: CASSSTDSGNTIYF.

The genes are TRBV28 and TRBJ1-2; D unclear. The CDR3 covers 11 residues. V dropped 3 bases and J dropped 8 bases, with 7 bases sitting between them. Looked up from germline, CDR1 is MDHEN and CDR2 is SYDVKM. The CDR3 spells CASSFQRGYTF. DNA of the CDR3: TGTGCCAGCAGTTTCCAACGGGGCTACACCTTC.

The V and J genes are TRBV5-1 and TRBJ2-4; 9 bases line up with TRBD2. The junction had 1 base not matched to a gene; V was cut back by 0 bases and J by 6 bases. Germline V gene lookup returns CDR1 SGHRS and CDR2 YFSETQ. The CDR3 runs to 14 residues. For the CDR3, the DNA is TGCGCCAGCAGCTTGGTAGCGGGAGTAAACATTCAGTACTTC. Its protein is CASSLVAGVNIQYF.

The gene calls are TRBV18 and TRBJ1-1; no clear D. Germline values: CDR1 KGHSH, CDR2 LQKENI. Trimming cost V 3 bases and J 5 bases, with 19 bases left between them. The CDR3 contains 16 residues. The CDR3 nucleotides read TGTGCCAGCTCACCTAGTAGCGGACGGCGAGGGACTGAAGCTTTCTTT. Amino acid sequence: CASSPSSGRRGTEAFF.

The V call is TRBV6-1, the J call TRBJ2-1, with TRBD2 matching over 9 bases. This CDR3 comprises 19 residues. Germline CDR1 reads MNHNS; CDR2 reads SASEGT. After removal of 0 bases from V and 3 bases from J, the junction contained 12 bases not matched to a gene. CDR3 nucleotides: TGTGCCAGCAGTGAAGCCCATATAGCGGGGGATGCTAGCTACAATGAGCAGTTCTTC. Amino acid sequence: CASSEAHIAGDASYNEQFF.

The V call is TRBV7-9, the J call TRBJ1-4; unclear D gene. The germline V gene encodes CDR1 SEHNR and CDR2 FQNEAQ (reference sequence). V was shortened by 5 bases and J by 8 bases, with 18 bases between the two germline ends. The CDR3 length is 15 residues. This chain's CDR3 is CASSPQRRTDEKLFF. The CDR3 nucleotides read TGTGCCAGCAGCCCCCAGAGGAGAACCGACGAAAAACTGTTTTTT. Full variable domain (remainder filled in from reference TRBV7-9 and TRBJ1-4): DTGVSQNPRHKITKRGQNVTFRCDPISEHNRLYWYRQTLGQGPEFLTYFQNEAQLEKSRLLSDRFSAERPKGSFSTLEIQRTEQGDSAMYLCASSPQRRTDEKLFFGSGTQLSVL.

The chain carries TRBV7-8 and TRBJ2-7; 8 nucleotides line up with TRBD2. CDR1 is SGHVS and CDR2 is FQNEAQ in the germline V gene. The J segment lost 7 bases and the V segment lost 1 base, leaving 12 bases of the junction unmatched. The CDR3 loop spans 16 amino acids. CDR3: CASSLVMLAGEGEQYF. In nucleotides, the CDR3 is TGTGCCAGCAGCTTAGTGATGCTAGCGGGTGAGGGAGAGCAGTACTTC. The complete variable domain, with remaining parts taken from reference TRBV7-8 and TRBJ2-7, reads GAGVSQSPRYKVAKRGQDVALRCDPISGHVSLFWYQQALGQGPEFLTYFQNEAQLDKSGLPSDRFFAERPEGSVSTLKIQRTQQEDSAVYLCASSLVMLAGEGEQYFGPGTRLTVT.

The chain recombines TRBV18 with TRBJ2-1; 10 positions match TRBD2. V trimming: 1 base; J trimming: 6 bases; junction bases outside the gene matches: 6. Looked up from germline, CDR1 is KGHSH and CDR2 is LQKENI. The CDR3 sequence is 16 residues long. The CDR3 DNA reads TGTGCCAGCTCACCACGGACCGGGACTAGCGCCAATGAGCAGTTCTTC. Encoded protein: CASSPRTGTSANEQFF.

The genes are TRBV7-9 and TRBJ2-2, with 9 bases aligning to TRBD1. Germline CDR1 SEHNR, CDR2 FQNEAQ (reference sequence). The CDR3 sequence is 15 residues long. V lost 7 bases to trimming and J lost 9 bases; unmatched junction nucleotides: 12. CDR3 sequence reads: CASIKRDRVNRELFF. As DNA, the CDR3 is TGTGCCAGCATAAAGAGGGACAGGGTGAACAGGGAGCTGTTTTTT.

This rearrangement joins TRBV14 to TRBJ1-4; D ambiguous. Germline V CDR1 and CDR2: SGHDN, FVKESK. This CDR3 has 15 residues. The V gene lost 4 bases and the J gene lost 5 bases, with 14 bases spanning the gap. CDR3 in DNA: TGTGCCAGCAGCCGAATCGCGCCCCGGAATGAAAAACTGTTTTTT. Protein: CASSRIAPRNEKLFF.

This rearrangement joins TRBV27 to TRBJ2-7, with D perhaps matching TRBD1 (6 bases). The V end was cut by 5 bases, the J end by 5 bases, with 19 bases between. This CDR3 contains 15 residues. CDR1 is MNHEY, CDR2 SMNVEV, per germline (reference sequence). The CDR3 DNA sequence: TGTGCCAGCAGTCCCTACACCACAGGGTCCAACGAGCAGTACTTC. This codes for CASSPYTTGSNEQYF.